The 21 T cell receptor beta chains below were found in one sample sequenced in a study of T-cell memory formation after mild COVID-19 (dated by TCRdb to the early 2020s). The library was prepared using 5' RACE. TCRdb lists the instrument as Illumina NovaSeq 6000. TCRdb reprocessing: public reads trimmed at Q25 with fastp, clones called with MiXCR, in-frame beta chains kept. All rows with the same CDR3 protein become a single entry with the most common DNA and genes. In all, the sample holds around 180,000 distinct CDR3 sequences, and roughly 16% of those were seen once. The ten biggest clones cover about 2.1% of the sample. The sample consisted of PBMCs or a T cell subset sorted from them (not recorded which). These receptors were collected from an adult woman who had mild COVID-19 (a few samples of this study predate the infection). The sample titles of this study are shuffled in the database, so cell type and time point are left out; the donor was told from shared clones.

The V gene is TRBV6-5, the J gene TRBJ1-2; tentatively, D is TRBD1 (5 bases). The CDR3 has 16 residues. With 7 bases removed from V and 2 bases from J, the gap between germline ends came to 20 bases. Germline CDR1 reads MNHEY; CDR2 reads SVGAGI. The CDR3 bases are TGTGCCAGCACTCTCAGAGACACAGGCTGGAACTATGGCTACACCTTC. This translates into CASTLRDTGWNYGYTF.

This clonotype was observed at least ten times. This chain connects TRBV5-1 to TRBJ2-1; D is perhaps TRBD1 (5 bases). CDR1 is SGHRS and CDR2 is YFSETQ in the germline V gene. The CDR3 extends over 15 amino acids. The V and J ends lost 2 bases and 5 bases respectively, with 14 bases between them. CDR3 DNA: TGCGCCAGCAGCTTCGACAGCCCAGGGCACAATGAGCAGTTCTTC. It specifies CASSFDSPGHNEQFF.

The chain is built from TRBV5-5 and TRBJ2-1, with D possibly called TRBD1 or TRBD2 (5 bases each). In germline, CDR1 is SGHKS, CDR2 YYEKEE (reference sequence). The CDR3 totals 15 residues. V was trimmed by 5 bases and J by 6 bases, leaving 18 bases between them. CDR3 sequence reads: CASRPGPGTLNEQFF. CDR3 in DNA: TGTGCCAGCAGACCGGGACCAGGGACCCTCAATGAGCAGTTCTTC.

In its sample, this clonotype was seen many times. The chain carries TRBV12-3 or TRBV12-4 and TRBJ2-7, with a possible D match to TRBD2 (5 bases). The CDR3 consists of 12 residues. Between the trimmed V and J ends, which lost 2 bases and 7 bases, there was a span of 9 bases. CDR3 protein: CASSLSRVEQYF. CDR3 in DNA: TGTGCCAGCAGTTTATCGAGGGTAGAGCAGTACTTC.

The J gene is TRBJ2-2, the V gene TRBV11-2, with D uncertain. Trimming took off 1 base at V and 3 bases at J, with 9 bases between the two ends. The germline V gene has CDR1 SGHAT and CDR2 FQNNGV. There are 15 residues in the CDR3. This CDR3 is CASSLGRSDTGELFF. Here the CDR3 DNA reads TGTGCCAGCAGCTTAGGCAGGTCGGACACCGGGGAGCTGTTTTTT.

The J gene is TRBJ2-3, the V gene TRBV12-3 or TRBV12-4, with 8 nucleotides matching TRBD1. Trimming removed 5 bases from V and 9 bases from J; junction bases left unmatched: 7. The CDR3 is 13 amino acids. CDR3: CASSMDRAATQYF. The CDR3 DNA sequence: TGTGCCAGCAGTATGGACAGGGCGGCGACGCAGTATTTT.

This clonotype has a handful of counts. DNA for the CDR3: TGTGCCAGCAGACTAGCGGGAGTGGATGAGCAGTTCTTC. As protein: CASRLAGVDEQFF. The rearrangement uses TRBV6-2 or TRBV6-3 and TRBJ2-1; 11 bases are shared with TRBD2. The CDR3 length is 13 residues. Germline-derived CDR1 and CDR2 are MNHEY and SVGEGT. V shed 6 bases, J shed 8 bases, and the junction held 3 bases outside the gene matches.

The CDR3, as DNA: TGTGCCAGCAGTTTAGGTTTACTAACTGAAGCTTTCTTT. Translation: CASSLGLLTEAFF. The V call is TRBV12-3 or TRBV12-4, the J call TRBJ1-1; unclear D gene. The length of the CDR3 is 13 residues. V was shortened by 1 base and J by 5 bases, with 8 bases between the two germline ends.

This clonotype was recorded a few times. The chain combines TRBV5-1 with TRBJ2-2, with a weak D call TRBD1 (5 bases). Per the germline V gene, CDR1 is SGHRS and CDR2 is YFSETQ. V lost 0 bases and J 1 base, leaving 10 bases between the germline ends. The CDR3 is 16 amino acids. CDR3 bases: TGCGCCAGCAGCTTGGATCAGGGAATGAACACCGGGGAGCTGTTTTTT. It is translated as CASSLDQGMNTGELFF.

The chain links TRBV10-3 to TRBJ1-2; 8 bases are shared with TRBD1. Germline-derived CDR1 and CDR2 are ENHRY and SYGVKD. V was clipped by 0 bases and J by 4 bases; unmatched bases: 4. This CDR3 is built from 15 residues. CDR3 in DNA: TGTGCCATCAGTGAGTCGACAGGGGACCCCTATGGCTACACCTTC. Protein: CAISESTGDPYGYTF.

This chain links TRBV7-9 with TRBJ2-5, with D unresolved. Trimming took off 8 bases at V and 4 bases at J, with 8 bases between the two ends. There are 11 residues in the CDR3. Germline V gene lookup returns CDR1 SEHNR and CDR2 FQNEAQ (reference sequence). The DNA of the CDR3 is TGTGCCAGCGGCCCGCGAGAGACCCAGTACTTC. Its protein is CASGPRETQYF.

This chain joins TRBV12-3 or TRBV12-4 and TRBJ1-4; tentatively, D is TRBD1 (5 bases). The CDR3 is 15 amino acids. V was cut by 5 bases and J by 5 bases, with 15 bases left in between. The CDR3 loop reads CASSPGRSGNEKLFF. For the CDR3, the DNA is TGTGCCAGCAGTCCAGGGAGGTCTGGGAATGAAAAACTGTTTTTT.

The chain joins TRBV7-3 to TRBJ1-1; D unresolved. The V end lost 1 base, the J end lost 4 bases, and 7 bases lay between the germline ends. Germline V gene data show CDR1 as SGHTA and CDR2 as FQGTGA. The CDR3 runs to 13 residues. The CDR3 sequence: CASSLMDATEAFF. CDR3 nucleotides: TGTGCCAGCAGCTTAATGGATGCCACTGAAGCTTTCTTT.

This clonotype was recorded a few times. This chain uses TRBV15 with TRBJ2-2; D possibly corresponds to TRBD1 (6 bases). The germline V gene encodes CDR1 LNHNV and CDR2 YYDKDF (reference sequence). V was clipped by 0 bases and J by 4 bases, with 18 bases between them. This CDR3 contains 18 residues. The CDR3 spells CATSRDIFGRGATGELFF. CDR3 DNA sequence: TGTGCCACCAGCAGAGATATTTTTGGCAGGGGAGCCACCGGGGAGCTGTTTTTT.

There are a few counts of this clonotype. V usage is TRBV12-3 or TRBV12-4 and J usage is TRBJ2-5, with TRBD1 matching over 11 bases. There are 15 residues in the CDR3. V trimming: 3 bases; J trimming: 5 bases; junction bases outside the gene matches: 5. CDR3 amino acids: CASSLDRGRGETQYF. The CDR3 DNA follows: TGTGCCAGCAGTTTGGACAGGGGGCGCGGGGAGACCCAGTACTTC.

V and J are TRBV20-1 and TRBJ2-4; TRBD2 is a possible D gene (5 bases). There are 14 residues in the CDR3. The germline V gene encodes CDR1 DFQATT and CDR2 SNEGSKA (reference sequence). The V end was cut by 5 bases, the J end by 0 bases, with 11 bases between. CDR3 bases: TGCAGTGCTCCTGGACGGGAAGCCAAAAACATTCAGTACTTC. This encodes CSAPGREAKNIQYF.

This clonotype appeared a few times. The chain uses TRBV24-1 and TRBJ2-1; no firm D call. Trimming removed 8 bases from V and 6 bases from J, with 13 bases in between. From germline, CDR1 is KGHDR and CDR2 SFDVKD. The CDR3 totals 13 residues. For the CDR3, the DNA is TGTGCCACCAAACCTGCTCGCAGCAATGAGCAGTTCTTC. Translated, it gives CATKPARSNEQFF.

The gene calls are TRBV24-1 and TRBJ2-1; 10 bases line up with TRBD2. The CDR3 sequence is 16 residues long. CDR1 KGHDR and CDR2 SFDVKD come from the germline V gene. J was trimmed by 3 bases and V by 1 base; bases with no gene match: 2. The chain's CDR3 is CATSDLAGGRYNEQFF. The CDR3 bases are TGTGCCACCAGTGATTTAGCGGGAGGGCGCTACAATGAGCAGTTCTTC.

This clonotype was picked up a small number of times. This chain uses TRBV7-9 with TRBJ2-7; 7 nucleotides line up with TRBD1. There are 14 residues in the CDR3. The J segment lost 0 bases and the V segment lost 4 bases, leaving 3 bases of the junction unmatched. In germline, CDR1 is SEHNR, CDR2 FQNEAQ (reference sequence). The CDR3 DNA is TGTGCCAGCAGCTCGGACAGGAGCTCCTACGAGCAGTACTTC. Translation: CASSSDRSSYEQYF.

The chain couples TRBV27 to TRBJ1-3; tentatively, D is TRBD1 (5 bases). The germline V gene has CDR1 MNHEY and CDR2 SMNVEV (reference sequence). This CDR3 contains 15 residues. V lost 7 bases and J 0 bases, leaving 13 bases between the germline ends. DNA for the CDR3: TGTGCCAGCAAAACAGACAGATTCTCTGGAAACACCATATATTTT. Translating it yields CASKTDRFSGNTIYF.

There are a few counts of this clonotype. The genes are TRBV6-2 or TRBV6-3 and TRBJ2-6, with D possibly matching TRBD1 (6 bases). The V gene lost 5 bases and the J gene lost 0 bases, with 14 bases spanning the gap. CDR3 length equals 17 residues. CDR1 MNHEY and CDR2 SVGEGT come from the germline V gene. CDR3 coding DNA: TGTGCCAGCAGTAAAAGGGTAGGGGGCTCTGGGGCCAACGTCCTGACTTTC. Amino acid sequence: CASSKRVGGSGANVLTF.